This TCR beta chain came from a study of identical twins (dated by TCRdb to the mid-2010s). As for the study more broadly: To test whether fetal clonotypes persist, this study deep-sequenced TCR alpha and beta repertoires from monozygotic twins, from unrelated adults of various ages, and from cord blood. To rule out contamination, the twin experiments were replicated at different times with different library preparation protocols. Here is what the overall study found, with its caveats: Excess twin sharing in beta out-of-frame sequences was weaker because fewer shared sequences lowered the signal-to-noise ratio. Recombination models systematically underestimated out-of-frame TCR alpha sharing in monozygotic twins but agreed with sharing between unrelated individuals. Zero-insertion analyses could be partly confounded by invariant T cells such as MAIT and iNKT, although diverse VJ usage argued against such confounding for most clonotypes. Because the same donors could not be followed over many years, the conclusions relied on cross-sectional statistical analysis. Out-of-frame TCR alpha sequences shared between twins showed an excess of low generation-probability sequences compared with coincidental sharing between unrelated individuals. Fewer insertions were carried by abundant cord blood beta clonotypes, a similar but weaker trend appeared in young adult naive repertoires, and no such trend appeared in memory repertoires.

The library relied on 5' RACE. For sequencing, an Illumina HiSeq 2000 was employed. Template switching introduced a universal primer binding site; the final cDNA contained a unique molecular identifier, enabling accurate counting of TCR cDNA molecules. First-strand cDNA for TCR alpha and beta chains was synthesized from specific primers in the conserved constant-segment region. To control for contamination, each cDNA library was double barcoded with a SMART-Mk sample barcode plus Illumina barcodes. TruSeq adapter sequences along with Illumina sample barcodes were introduced in two successive PCR steps. TCR alpha and beta cDNA libraries were sequenced on the Illumina HiSeq platform with custom primers. The original methods were these. MiGEC processed the raw reads to extract unique molecular identifiers, while MiXCR was used to determine the CDR3 positions. Recombination models were inferred per individual with the repgenHMM and IGoR tools using an EM algorithm. Shared clonotype analysis was performed with the tcR package in R, normalizing sharing by the product of cloneset sizes. Out-of-frame nonproductive sequences were analyzed to study raw recombination free of thymic and clonal selection effects. In-frame beta chains were kept once TCRdb had trimmed the public reads at Q25 with fastp and called clones with MiXCR. CDR3 protein sequences are deduplicated, and each keeps its most common genes and DNA. In this record, the V and J calls reflect TCRdb's handling and not the investigators' own analysis. Within this sample are 750,000 to 950,000 distinct CDR3 sequences, with roughly an eighth of them counted one time only. Around 1.6% of the sample lies in the top ten.

Concerning this clonotype itself: What antigen it recognizes has not been identified. No much larger clone exists at a distance of one base, and base qualities are not known.

All donors were healthy Caucasians. Three pairs of female monozygotic twins, all aged roughly 18 to 29 years, were included in the twin cohort. Peripheral blood mononuclear cells were used as the source from which RNA for TCR libraries was isolated. V loses 0 bases, J loses 4 bases, and the germline ends lie 9 bases apart. CDR1 and CDR2 (LGHDT, YNNKEL) derive from the germline V gene (reference sequence). The CDR3, from cysteine to phenylalanine, totals 15 residues. CDR3 DNA is the only sequence kept; it has 45 bases, read in frame from the first base. The same data also contributed to another study, on yellow fever vaccine responses in identical twins. Reported in the second study: The T cell response to vaccination in identical twins was reported by the authors to appear partly convergent and partly personalized. In the study, vaccine-responding T cell clones were precisely tracked in identical twins.

The sequence links TRBV3-1 to TRBJ2-2, with an unclear D gene assignment. The specimen sequenced was PBMCs. The clonotype was recovered from a woman aged 18-35 years in good health. The CDR3 reads as follows: CASSQELSLTGELFF. In nucleotides, the sequence is TGTGCCAGCAGCCAAGAACTGAGCCTCACCGGGGAGCTGTTTTTT.